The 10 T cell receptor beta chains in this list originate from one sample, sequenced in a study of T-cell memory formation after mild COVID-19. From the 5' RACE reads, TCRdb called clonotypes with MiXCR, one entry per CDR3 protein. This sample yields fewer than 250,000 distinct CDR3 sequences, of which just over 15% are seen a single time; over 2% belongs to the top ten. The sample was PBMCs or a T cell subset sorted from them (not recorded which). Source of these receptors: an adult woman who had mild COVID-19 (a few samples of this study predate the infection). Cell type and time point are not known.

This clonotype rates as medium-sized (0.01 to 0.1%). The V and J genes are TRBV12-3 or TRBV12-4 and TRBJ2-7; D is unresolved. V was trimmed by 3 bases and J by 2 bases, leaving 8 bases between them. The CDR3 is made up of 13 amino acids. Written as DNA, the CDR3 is TGTGCCAGCAGTTTTGGTCCCACCTACGAGCAGTACTTC. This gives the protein CASSFGPTYEQYF.

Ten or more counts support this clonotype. CDR3 loop: CASSLATGAHNEQFF. CDR3 DNA: TGCGCCAGCAGCTTGGCTACCGGGGCACACAATGAGCAGTTCTTC. The chain employs TRBV5-1 and TRBJ2-1; either TRBD1 or TRBD2 may fit D (5 bases each). Germline V gene sequence: CDR1 SGHRS, CDR2 YFSETQ. The CDR3 runs to 15 residues. Trimming pared 0 bases from V and 5 bases from J, leaving 12 bases between.

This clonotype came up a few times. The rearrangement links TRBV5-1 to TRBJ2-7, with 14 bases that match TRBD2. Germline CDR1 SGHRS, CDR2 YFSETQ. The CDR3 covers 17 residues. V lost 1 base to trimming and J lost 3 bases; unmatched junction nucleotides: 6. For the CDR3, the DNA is TGCGCCAGCAGCTTGTCCGCCGGGACTAGCGGGAGCTACGAGCAGTACTTC. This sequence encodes CASSLSAGTSGSYEQYF.

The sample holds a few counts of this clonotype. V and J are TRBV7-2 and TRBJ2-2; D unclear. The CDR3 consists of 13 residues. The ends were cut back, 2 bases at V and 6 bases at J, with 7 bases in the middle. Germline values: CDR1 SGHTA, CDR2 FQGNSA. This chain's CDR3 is CASSLLPPGELFF. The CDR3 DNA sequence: TGTGCCAGCAGCTTATTGCCCCCCGGGGAGCTGTTTTTT.

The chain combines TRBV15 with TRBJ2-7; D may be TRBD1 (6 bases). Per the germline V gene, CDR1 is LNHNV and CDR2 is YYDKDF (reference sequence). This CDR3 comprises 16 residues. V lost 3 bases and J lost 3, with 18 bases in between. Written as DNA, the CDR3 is TGTGCCACCAGCAGGAAGATACAGGGTCCGGGCTACGAGCAGTACTTC. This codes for CATSRKIQGPGYEQYF.

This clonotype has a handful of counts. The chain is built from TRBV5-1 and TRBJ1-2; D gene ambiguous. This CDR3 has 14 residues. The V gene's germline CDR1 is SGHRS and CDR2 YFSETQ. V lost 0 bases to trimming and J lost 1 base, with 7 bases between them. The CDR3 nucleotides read TGCGCCAGCAGCTTGGTTGGGATTAACTATGGCTACACCTTC. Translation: CASSLVGINYGYTF.

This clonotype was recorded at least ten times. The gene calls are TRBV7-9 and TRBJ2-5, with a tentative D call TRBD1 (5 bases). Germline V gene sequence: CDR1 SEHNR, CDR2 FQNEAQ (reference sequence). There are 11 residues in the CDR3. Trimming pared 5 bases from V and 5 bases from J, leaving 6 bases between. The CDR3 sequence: CASSDSETQYF. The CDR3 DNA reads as TGTGCCAGCAGCGACAGTGAGACCCAGTACTTC. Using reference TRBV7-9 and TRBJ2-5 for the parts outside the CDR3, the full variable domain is DTGVSQNPRHKITKRGQNVTFRCDPISEHNRLYWYRQTLGQGPEFLTYFQNEAQLEKSRLLSDRFSAERPKGSFSTLEIQRTEQGDSAMYLCASSDSETQYFGPGTRLLVL.

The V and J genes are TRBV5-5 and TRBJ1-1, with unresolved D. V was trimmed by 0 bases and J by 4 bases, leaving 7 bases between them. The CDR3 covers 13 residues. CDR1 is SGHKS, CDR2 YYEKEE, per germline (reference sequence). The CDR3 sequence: CASSLGHGTEAFF. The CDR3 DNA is TGTGCCAGCAGCTTGGGTCATGGCACTGAAGCTTTCTTT.

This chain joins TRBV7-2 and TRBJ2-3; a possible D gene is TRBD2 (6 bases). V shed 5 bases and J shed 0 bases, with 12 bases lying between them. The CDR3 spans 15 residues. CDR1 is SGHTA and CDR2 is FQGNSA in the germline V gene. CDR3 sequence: CASSQGLTSTDTQYF. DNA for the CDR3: TGTGCCAGCAGCCAAGGACTAACGAGCACAGATACGCAGTATTTT.

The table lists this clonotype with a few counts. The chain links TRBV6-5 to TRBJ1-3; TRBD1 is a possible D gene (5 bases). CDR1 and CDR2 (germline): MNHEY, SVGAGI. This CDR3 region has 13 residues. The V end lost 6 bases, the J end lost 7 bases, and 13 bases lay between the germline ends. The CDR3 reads CASRRDSGNTIYF. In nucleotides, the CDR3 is TGTGCCAGCAGGAGAGACAGTGGCAACACCATATATTTT.